This is a list of T cell receptor beta chains from one sample in a study of PD-1 blockade in classical Hodgkin lymphoma. Using immunoSEQ multiplex PCR, the repertoire was profiled, and TCRdb retains in-frame clones only, with some absent. The sample yields over 60,000 clones, about 93% seen once. The sample taken for sequencing was peripheral blood mononuclear cells (PBMCs). These receptors were taken from a human donor with classical Hodgkin lymphoma. Each CDR3 is given with its conserved first and last residue. Each record gives: clone size, D gene, J gene, V gene, CDR3 protein, CDR3 DNA. D genes are given only for firm matches. Size is omitted from some rows. Given values are once, few, many or a class for expanded clones.

. . TRBJ1-4 TRBV7-9 CASSQQGPTTNEKLFF TGTGCCAGCAGTCAACAGGGCCCGACAACTAATGAAAAACTGTTTTTT
. . TRBJ2-2 TRBV21-1 CASSKESSGANTGELFF TGTGCCAGCAGCAAAGAATCCAGCGGGGCGAACACCGGGGAGCTGTTTTTT
. . TRBJ1-3 TRBV6-1 CASSGQIPLSGNTIYF TGTGCCAGCAGTGGACAGATCCCCCTTTCTGGAAACACCATATATTTT
once . TRBJ2-3 TRBV5-6 CASSDNPTDTQYF TGTGCCAGCAGCGATAACCCCACAGATACGCAGTATTTT
. . TRBJ1-1 TRBV6-5 CASRSTKYTEAFF TGTGCCAGCAGGAGCACGAAGTACACTGAAGCTTTCTTT
. . TRBJ1-3 TRBV11-2 CASSLRTSGNTIYF TGTGCCAGCAGCTTGAGGACCTCTGGAAACACCATATATTTT
. . TRBJ1-5 TRBV19 CASSIRVGQPQHF TGTGCCAGTAGTATCAGGGTAGGCCAGCCCCAGCATTTT
. . TRBJ2-6 TRBV5-4 CASSYPGVGANVLTF TGTGCCAGCAGCTACCCGGGGGTCGGGGCCAACGTCCTGACTTTC
few TRBD2 TRBJ2-5 TRBV5-6 CASSLRLAGGRETQYF TGTGCCAGCAGCCTCAGACTAGCGGGGGGGCGTGAGACCCAGTACTTC
. . TRBJ1-2 TRBV30 CACYRVGYTF TGTGCCTGCTACAGGGTCGGCTACACCTTC
. . TRBJ1-1 TRBV4-3 CASSHGFGTNTEAFF TGCGCCAGCAGCCACGGCTTTGGTACAAACACTGAAGCTTTCTTT
. . TRBJ2-7 TRBV13 CASSLHRYEQYF TGTGCCAGCAGCTTACACAGGTACGAGCAGTACTTC